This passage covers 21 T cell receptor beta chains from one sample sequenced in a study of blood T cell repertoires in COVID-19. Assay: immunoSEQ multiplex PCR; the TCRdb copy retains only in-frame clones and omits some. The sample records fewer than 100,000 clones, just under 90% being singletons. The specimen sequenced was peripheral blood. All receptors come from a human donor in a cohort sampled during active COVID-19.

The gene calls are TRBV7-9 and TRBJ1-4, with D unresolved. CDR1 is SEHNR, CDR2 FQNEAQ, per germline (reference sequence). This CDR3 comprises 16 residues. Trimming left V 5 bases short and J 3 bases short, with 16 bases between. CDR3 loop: CASSPGQVLANEKLFF. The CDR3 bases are TGTGCCAGCAGCCCTGGGCAGGTCCTGGCTAATGAAAAACTGTTTTTT.

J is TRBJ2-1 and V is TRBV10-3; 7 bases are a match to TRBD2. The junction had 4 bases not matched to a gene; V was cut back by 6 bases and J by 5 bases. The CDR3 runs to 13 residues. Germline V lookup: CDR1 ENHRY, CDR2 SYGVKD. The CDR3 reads CAIRPGLHNEQFF. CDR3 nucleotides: TGTGCCATCAGGCCGGGACTACACAATGAGCAGTTCTTC.

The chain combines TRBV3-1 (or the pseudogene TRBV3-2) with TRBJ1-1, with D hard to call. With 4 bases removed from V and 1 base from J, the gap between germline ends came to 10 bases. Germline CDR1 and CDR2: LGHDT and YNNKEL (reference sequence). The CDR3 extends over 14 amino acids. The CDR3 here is CASSLGLGNTEAFF. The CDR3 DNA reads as TGTGCCAGCAGCCTAGGACTAGGGAACACTGAAGCTTTCTTT.

CDR3 nucleotide sequence: TGCGCCAGCAGTGAGGGACTAGTCAATGAGCAGTTCTTC. Translation gives CASSEGLVNEQFF. The chain links TRBV10-2 to TRBJ2-1; 7 bases are a match to TRBD2. V was clipped by 2 bases and J by 6 bases; unmatched bases: 1. This CDR3 is built from 13 residues. From germline, CDR1 is WSHSY and CDR2 SAAADI.

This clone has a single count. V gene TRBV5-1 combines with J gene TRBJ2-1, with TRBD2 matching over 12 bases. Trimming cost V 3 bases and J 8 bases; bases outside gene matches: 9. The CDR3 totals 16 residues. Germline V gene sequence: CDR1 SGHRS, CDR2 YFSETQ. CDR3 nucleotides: TGCGCCAGCAGCTCGCCCCTAGCGGGAGGGCGGTATGAGCAGTTCTTC. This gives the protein CASSSPLAGGRYEQFF.

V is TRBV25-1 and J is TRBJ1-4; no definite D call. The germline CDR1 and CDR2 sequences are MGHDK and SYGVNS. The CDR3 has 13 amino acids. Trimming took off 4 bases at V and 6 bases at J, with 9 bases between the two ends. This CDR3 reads CASSGAGHEKLFF. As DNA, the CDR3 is TGTGCCAGCAGTGGCGCTGGGCATGAAAAACTGTTTTTT.

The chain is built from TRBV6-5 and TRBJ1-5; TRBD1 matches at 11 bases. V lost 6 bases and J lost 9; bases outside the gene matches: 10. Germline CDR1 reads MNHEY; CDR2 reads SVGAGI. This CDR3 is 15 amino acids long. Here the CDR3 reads CASRSGTGGAGPQHF. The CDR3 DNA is TGTGCCAGCAGGTCCGGGACAGGGGGGGCGGGGCCCCAGCATTTT.

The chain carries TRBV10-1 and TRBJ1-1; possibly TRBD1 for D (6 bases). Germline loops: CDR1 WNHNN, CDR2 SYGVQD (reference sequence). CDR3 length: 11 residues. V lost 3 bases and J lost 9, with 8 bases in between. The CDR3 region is CASSDQGQAFF. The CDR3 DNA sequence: TGCGCCAGCAGTGACCAGGGGCAAGCTTTCTTT.

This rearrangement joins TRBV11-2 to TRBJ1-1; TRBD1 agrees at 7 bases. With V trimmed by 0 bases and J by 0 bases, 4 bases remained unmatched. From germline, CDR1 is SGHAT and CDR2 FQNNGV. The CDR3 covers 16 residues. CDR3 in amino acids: CASSLEFRGLNTEAFF. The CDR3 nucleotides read TGTGCCAGCAGCTTAGAGTTCAGGGGGTTGAACACTGAAGCTTTCTTT. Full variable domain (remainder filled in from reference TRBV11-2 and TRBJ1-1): EAGVAQSPRYKIIEKRQSVAFWCNPISGHATLYWYQQILGQGPKLLIQFQNNGVVDDSQLPKDRFSAERLKGVDSTLKIQPAKLEDSAVYLCASSLEFRGLNTEAFFGQGTRLTVV.

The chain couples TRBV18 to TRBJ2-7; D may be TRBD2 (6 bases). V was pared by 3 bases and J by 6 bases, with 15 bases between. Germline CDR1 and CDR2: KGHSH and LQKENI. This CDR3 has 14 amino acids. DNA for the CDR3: TGTGCCAGCTCACCCAAGCTAGCGTCAGGCGAGCAGTACTTC. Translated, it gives CASSPKLASGEQYF.

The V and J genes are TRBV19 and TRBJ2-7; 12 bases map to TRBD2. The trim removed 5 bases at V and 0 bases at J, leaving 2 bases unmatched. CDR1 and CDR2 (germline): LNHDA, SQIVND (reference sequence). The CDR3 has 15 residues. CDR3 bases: TGTGCCAGTAGTGTGGGACTAGCGGGCTCCTACGAGCAGTACTTC. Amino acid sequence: CASSVGLAGSYEQYF.

The CDR3 DNA is TGTGCCAGCAGCCCTCAGGGGGCGAACACTGAAGCTTTCTTT. It is translated as CASSPQGANTEAFF. The chain carries TRBV7-3 and TRBJ1-1; 8 nucleotides agree with TRBD1. The length of the CDR3 is 14 residues. The trim removed 5 bases at V and 1 base at J, leaving 3 bases unmatched. From germline, CDR1 is SGHTA and CDR2 FQGTGA.

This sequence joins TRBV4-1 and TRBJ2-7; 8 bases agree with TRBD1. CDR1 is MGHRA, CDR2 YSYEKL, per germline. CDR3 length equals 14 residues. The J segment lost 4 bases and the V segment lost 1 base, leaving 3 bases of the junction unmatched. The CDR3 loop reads CASSQGTGWYEQYF. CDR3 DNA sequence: TGCGCCAGCAGCCAAGGGACAGGGTGGTACGAGCAGTACTTC.

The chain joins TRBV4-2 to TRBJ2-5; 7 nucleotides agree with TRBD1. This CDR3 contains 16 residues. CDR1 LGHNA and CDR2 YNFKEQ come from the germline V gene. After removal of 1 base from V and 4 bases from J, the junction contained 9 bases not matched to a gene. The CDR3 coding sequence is TGTGCCAGCAGCCAAGTTAAGACAGGGAACGGAGAGACCCAGTACTTC. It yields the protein CASSQVKTGNGETQYF.

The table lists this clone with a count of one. CDR3 region: CASSLKSGAGYTF. CDR3 bases: TGTGCCAGCAGCTTGAAGTCAGGTGCTGGCTACACCTTC. V is TRBV5-4 and J is TRBJ1-2; D is uncertain. The CDR3 contains 13 residues. V lost 1 base, J lost 7 bases, and 11 bases lay in between. Germline V lookup: CDR1 SGHNT, CDR2 YYREEE (reference sequence).

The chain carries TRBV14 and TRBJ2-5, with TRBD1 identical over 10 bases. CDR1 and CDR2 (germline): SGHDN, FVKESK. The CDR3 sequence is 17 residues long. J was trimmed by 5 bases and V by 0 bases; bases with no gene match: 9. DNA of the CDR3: TGTGCCAGCAGCCAAGATCTTGACAGGGGGCAGTGGGAGACCCAGTACTTC. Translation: CASSQDLDRGQWETQYF.

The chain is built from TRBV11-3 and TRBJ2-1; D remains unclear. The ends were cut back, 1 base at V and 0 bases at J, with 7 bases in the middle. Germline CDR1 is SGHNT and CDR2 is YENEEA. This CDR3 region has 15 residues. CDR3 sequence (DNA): TGTGCCAGCAGCTTAGGCGCGGTCTCCTACAATGAGCAGTTCTTC. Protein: CASSLGAVSYNEQFF.

The CDR3 loop is CASSLSPGGGADTQYF. The CDR3 coding sequence is TGCGCCAGCAGCTTGTCGCCCGGCGGGGGTGCAGATACGCAGTATTTT. The chain uses TRBV5-1 and TRBJ2-3; 7 bases line up with TRBD2. The germline CDR1 and CDR2 sequences are SGHRS and YFSETQ. V shed 1 base and J 4 bases; nucleotides not matched to a gene: 9. The CDR3 totals 16 residues.

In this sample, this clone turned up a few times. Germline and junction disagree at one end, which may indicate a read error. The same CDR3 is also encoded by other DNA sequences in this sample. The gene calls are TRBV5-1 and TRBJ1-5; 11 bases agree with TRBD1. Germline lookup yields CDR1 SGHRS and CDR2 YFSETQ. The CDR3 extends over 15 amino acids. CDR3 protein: CASSLGTGGNQPQHF. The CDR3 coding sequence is TGCGCCAGCAGCTTGGGGACAGGGGGCAACCAGCCCCAGCATTTT.

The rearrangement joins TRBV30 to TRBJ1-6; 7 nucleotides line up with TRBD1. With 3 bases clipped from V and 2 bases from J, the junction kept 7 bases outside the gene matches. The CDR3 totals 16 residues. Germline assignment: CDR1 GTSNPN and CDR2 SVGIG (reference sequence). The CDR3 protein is CAWSLTGAAYNSPLHF. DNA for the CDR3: TGTGCCTGGAGCCTAACAGGGGCGGCCTATAATTCACCCCTCCACTTT.

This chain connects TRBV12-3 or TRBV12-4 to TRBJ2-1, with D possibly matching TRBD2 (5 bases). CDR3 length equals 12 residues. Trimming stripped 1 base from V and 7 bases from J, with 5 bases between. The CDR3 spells CASSLGGNEQFF. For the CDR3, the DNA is TGTGCCAGCAGTTTAGGCGGGAATGAGCAGTTCTTC.